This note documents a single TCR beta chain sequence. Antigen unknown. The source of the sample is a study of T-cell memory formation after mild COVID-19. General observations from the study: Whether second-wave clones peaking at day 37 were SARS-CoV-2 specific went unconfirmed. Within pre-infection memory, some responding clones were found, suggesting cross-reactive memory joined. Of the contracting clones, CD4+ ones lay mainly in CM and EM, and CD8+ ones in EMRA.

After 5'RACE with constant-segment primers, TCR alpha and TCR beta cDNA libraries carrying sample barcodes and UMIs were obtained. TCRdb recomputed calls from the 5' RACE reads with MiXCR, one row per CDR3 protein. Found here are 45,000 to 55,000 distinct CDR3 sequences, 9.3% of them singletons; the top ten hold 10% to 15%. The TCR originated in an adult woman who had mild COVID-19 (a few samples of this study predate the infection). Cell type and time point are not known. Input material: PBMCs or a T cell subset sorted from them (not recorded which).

In nucleotides, the CDR3 is TGCAGCGCCGCTCGACAGGGGATGTTCGGGGAGCTGTTTTTT. Translated: CSAARQGMFGELFF. This chain connects TRBV29-1 to TRBJ2-2; 8 positions match TRBD1. The V gene's germline CDR1 is SQVTM and CDR2 ANQGSEA. V shed 7 bases and J 7 bases; nucleotides not matched to a gene: 11. This CDR3 region has 14 residues.